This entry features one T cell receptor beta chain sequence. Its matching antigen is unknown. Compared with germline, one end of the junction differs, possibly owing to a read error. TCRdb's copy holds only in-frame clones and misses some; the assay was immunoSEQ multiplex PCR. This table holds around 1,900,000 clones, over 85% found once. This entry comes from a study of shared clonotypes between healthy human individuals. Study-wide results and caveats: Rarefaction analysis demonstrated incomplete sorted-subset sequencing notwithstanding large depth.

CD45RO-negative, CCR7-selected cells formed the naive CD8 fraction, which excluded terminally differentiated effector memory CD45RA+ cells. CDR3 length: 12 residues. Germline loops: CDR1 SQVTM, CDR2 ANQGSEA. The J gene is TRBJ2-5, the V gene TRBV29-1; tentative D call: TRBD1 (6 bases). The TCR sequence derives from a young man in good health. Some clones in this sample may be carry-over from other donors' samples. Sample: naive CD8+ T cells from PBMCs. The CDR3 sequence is CSVEGQQETQYF. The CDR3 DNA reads TGCAGCGTCGAAGGACAGCAAGAGACCCAGTACTTC. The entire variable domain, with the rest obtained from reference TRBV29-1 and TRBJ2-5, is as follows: SAVISQKPSRDICQRGTSLTIQCQVDSQVTMMFWYRQQPGQSLTLIATANQGSEATYESGFVIDKFPISRPNLTFSTLTVSNMSPEDSSIYLCSVEGQQETQYFGPGTRLLVL.